These 17 T cell receptor beta chains originate from one sample sequenced in a study of T cells after yellow fever vaccination. In TCRdb, the 5' RACE reads were re-called with MiXCR into one record per CDR3 protein. The table records a few hundred thousand distinct CDR3 sequences, around 9.3% of them present only once. This sample comprised CD4+ T cells sorted from PBMCs, obtained 5 days after the yellow fever booster vaccination. The receptors shown here come from a man in his late teens or twenties who received the YFV17D yellow fever vaccine.

The chain is built from TRBV12-5 and TRBJ2-3; D remains ambiguous. With 6 bases removed from V and 4 bases from J, the gap between germline ends came to 14 bases. The CDR3 loop spans 14 amino acids. Germline CDR1 LGHNT, CDR2 FRNRAP. CDR3 DNA sequence: TGTGCTAGTGGCCCCAGCCGGGTCCCAGATACGCAGTATTTT. This gives the protein CASGPSRVPDTQYF.

This clonotype was detected a few times. The gene calls are TRBV24-1 and TRBJ2-3; 11 bases map to TRBD2. Germline CDR1 KGHDR, CDR2 SFDVKD. Trimming removed 4 bases from V and 0 bases from J; junction bases left unmatched: 5. CDR3 length: 17 residues. As DNA, the CDR3 is TGTGCCACCAGTGACGGCCGACTAGCGGGGAGCACAGATACGCAGTATTTT. Translated: CATSDGRLAGSTDTQYF.

This clonotype was observed a few times. The V and J genes are TRBV29-1 and TRBJ2-7; TRBD1 agrees at 8 bases. CDR1 and CDR2 (germline): SQVTM, ANQGSEA. This CDR3 has 13 amino acids. The trim removed 7 bases at V and 6 bases at J, leaving 11 bases unmatched. The CDR3 sequence: CSALGPTGGEQYF. The CDR3 DNA follows: TGCAGCGCCTTGGGGCCCACAGGGGGCGAGCAGTACTTC.

This clonotype has only a few counts. The chain couples TRBV6-2 or TRBV6-3 to TRBJ2-1, with 8 positions matching TRBD1. Germline V CDR1 and CDR2: MNHEY, SVGEGT. This CDR3 region has 17 residues. Trimming cost V 2 bases and J 5 bases; bases outside gene matches: 11. This CDR3 reads CASSYHWQGAIHNEQFF. The DNA for the CDR3 is TGTGCCAGCAGTTACCATTGGCAGGGGGCAATCCACAATGAGCAGTTCTTC.

This clonotype was recorded many times. This chain connects TRBV7-2 to TRBJ2-5; D possibly corresponds to TRBD2 (5 bases). Per the germline V gene, CDR1 is SGHTA and CDR2 is FQGNSA. This CDR3 spans 14 amino acids. Trimming pared 2 bases from V and 1 base from J, leaving 8 bases between. The CDR3 region has the DNA TGTGCCAGCAGCTTAAATCTAGCCCAAGAGACCCAGTACTTC. Protein product: CASSLNLAQETQYF. Using reference TRBV7-2 and TRBJ2-5 for the parts outside the CDR3, the full variable domain is GAGVSQSPSNKVTEKGKDVELRCDPISGHTALYWYRQSLGQGLEFLIYFQGNSAPDKSGLPSDRFSAERTGGSVSTLTIQRTQQEDSAVYLCASSLNLAQETQYFGPGTRLLVL.

This chain links TRBV15 with TRBJ2-1, with D possibly being TRBD1 or TRBD2 (5 bases each). This CDR3 region has 14 residues. Germline V CDR1 and CDR2: LNHNV, YYDKDF (reference sequence). Deletions cut 9 bases from V and 2 bases from J, with 14 bases between. The CDR3 sequence: CATKDLGAYNEQFF. DNA for the CDR3: TGTGCCACGAAAGATCTGGGGGCCTACAATGAGCAGTTCTTC.

The V and J genes are TRBV5-1 and TRBJ2-3, with a weak D call TRBD1 (5 bases). Germline V gene sequence: CDR1 SGHRS, CDR2 YFSETQ. The CDR3 spans 14 residues. Trimming took 1 base from V and 6 from J, leaving 12 bases between them. The chain's CDR3 is CASSLWQGGDTQYF. The CDR3 DNA follows: TGCGCCAGCAGCTTGTGGCAGGGTGGCGATACGCAGTATTTT.

This clonotype occurred once. The chain joins TRBV20-1 to TRBJ1-1; 7 bases fit TRBD1. With 3 bases clipped from V and 4 bases from J, the junction kept 17 bases outside the gene matches. The CDR3 consists of 17 residues. Per the germline V gene, CDR1 is DFQATT and CDR2 is SNEGSKA (reference sequence). The CDR3 DNA reads TGCAGTGCTAGTCTACCCGACGGAACAGGGGTCGGCACTGAAGCTTTCTTT. Protein: CSASLPDGTGVGTEAFF.

This rearrangement joins TRBV7-6 to TRBJ2-2; 8 nucleotides match TRBD1. J gave up 1 base and V 5 bases, and 6 bases lay outside the gene matches. CDR1 is SGHVS, CDR2 FNYEAQ, per germline. The CDR3 runs 16 residues. CDR3 amino acids: CASSPRTGMNTGELFF. The CDR3 DNA follows: TGTGCCAGCAGCCCAAGGACAGGGATGAACACCGGGGAGCTGTTTTTT.

This clonotype was detected ten times or more. The chain carries TRBV5-4 and TRBJ2-1; TRBD2 might be the D (6 bases). Germline CDR1 is SGHNT and CDR2 is YYREEE (reference sequence). The CDR3 covers 15 residues. Deletions cut 0 bases from V and 4 bases from J, with 11 bases between. The CDR3 nucleotides are TGTGCCAGCAGCTTGGATGGGACTTCGTACAATGAGCAGTTCTTC. This codes for CASSLDGTSYNEQFF.

This chain connects TRBV9 to TRBJ1-2; D gene uncertain. CDR1 and CDR2 from the germline V gene are SGDLS and YYNGEE. This CDR3 has 14 amino acids. V shed 0 bases and J shed 8 bases, with 14 bases lying between them. This chain's CDR3 is CASSVGSPGGGYTF. The CDR3 coding sequence is TGTGCCAGCAGCGTAGGTAGCCCGGGTGGGGGCTACACCTTC.

This chain joins TRBV4-1 and TRBJ1-6, with a weak D call TRBD1 (5 bases). Germline assignment: CDR1 MGHRA and CDR2 YSYEKL. The CDR3 length is 15 residues. The germline V and J ends were trimmed by 3 bases and 5 bases, with 11 bases remaining between them. The CDR3 sequence: CASSHSGANNSPLHF. The CDR3 DNA follows: TGCGCCAGCAGCCATAGCGGGGCTAATAATTCACCCCTCCACTTT.

Only a few counts were recorded for this clonotype. This chain's CDR3 is CASSPTGGEGYEQFF. The CDR3 DNA is TGCGCCAGCAGCCCCACTGGCGGGGAGGGGTATGAGCAGTTCTTC. This chain joins TRBV5-1 and TRBJ2-1; 7 bases line up with TRBD2. In germline, CDR1 is SGHRS, CDR2 YFSETQ. CDR3 length equals 15 residues. Trimming removed 4 bases from V and 8 bases from J; junction bases left unmatched: 12.

The genes are TRBV10-3 and TRBJ2-2, with TRBD1 matching over 7 bases. CDR3 length: 14 residues. Per the germline V gene, CDR1 is ENHRY and CDR2 is SYGVKD. V lost 7 bases and J lost 4; bases outside the gene matches: 6. The CDR3 sequence is CAITPDRLTGELFF. CDR3 bases: TGTGCCATCACCCCGGACAGGCTCACCGGGGAGCTGTTTTTT.

In regard to this clonotype: This may be a read error: a much more frequent sequence differs by one nucleotide. The V and J genes are TRBV11-2 and TRBJ2-2, with D perhaps being TRBD1 or TRBD2 (5 bases each). The CDR3 is 16 amino acids. CDR1 is SGHAT, CDR2 FQNNGV, per germline. The chain's CDR3 is CASCLGASSVTGELFF. In DNA form, the CDR3 reads TGTGCCAGCTGCTTAGGGGCTAGCTCGGTCACCGGGGAGCTGTTTTTT.

The chain carries TRBV7-2 and TRBJ1-5; 8 bases line up with TRBD1. Trimming cost V 5 bases and J 4 bases; bases outside gene matches: 4. Looked up from germline, CDR1 is SGHTA and CDR2 is FQGNSA. The CDR3 runs to 14 residues. The CDR3 DNA reads TGTGCCAGCAGCGAACAGGGGGGGAATCAGCCCCAGCATTTT. It specifies CASSEQGGNQPQHF.

This clonotype was counted ten times or more. The J gene is TRBJ1-5, the V gene TRBV6-2 or TRBV6-3; D is perhaps TRBD1 (5 bases). Trimming removed 5 bases at V and 1 base at J, with 24 bases between. The CDR3 loop spans 19 amino acids. Germline V gene sequence: CDR1 MNHEY, CDR2 SVGEGT. CDR3 region: CASSTNYRDSRGSNQPQHF. The CDR3 DNA is TGTGCCAGCAGTACAAACTACCGGGACTCACGGGGGAGCAATCAGCCCCAGCATTTT.